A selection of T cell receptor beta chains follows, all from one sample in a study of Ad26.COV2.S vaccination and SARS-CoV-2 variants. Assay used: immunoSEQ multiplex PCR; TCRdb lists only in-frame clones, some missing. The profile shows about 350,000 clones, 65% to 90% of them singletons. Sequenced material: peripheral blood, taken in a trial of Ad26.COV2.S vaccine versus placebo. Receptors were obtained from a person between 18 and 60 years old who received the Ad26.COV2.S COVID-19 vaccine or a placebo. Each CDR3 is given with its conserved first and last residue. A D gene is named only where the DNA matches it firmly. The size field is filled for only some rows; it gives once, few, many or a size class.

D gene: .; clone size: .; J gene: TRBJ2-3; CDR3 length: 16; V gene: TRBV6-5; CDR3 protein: CASSYSVASGTDTQYF; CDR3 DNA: TGTGCCAGCAGTTACTCAGTGGCTAGCGGCACAGATACGCAGTATTTT
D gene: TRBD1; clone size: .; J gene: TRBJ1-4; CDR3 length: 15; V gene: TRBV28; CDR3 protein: CASRPSDRGNEKLFF; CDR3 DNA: TGTGCCAGCAGACCCTCGGACAGGGGTAATGAAAAACTGTTTTTT
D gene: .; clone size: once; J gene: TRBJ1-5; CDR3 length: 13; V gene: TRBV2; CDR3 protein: CASSSDLRQPQHF; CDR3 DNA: TGTGCCAGCAGTTCAGACCTCCGTCAGCCCCAGCATTTT
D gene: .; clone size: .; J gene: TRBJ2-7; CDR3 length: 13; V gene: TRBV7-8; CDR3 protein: CASSPAVSYEQYF; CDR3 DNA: TGTGCCAGCAGCCCAGCGGTCTCCTACGAGCAGTACTTC
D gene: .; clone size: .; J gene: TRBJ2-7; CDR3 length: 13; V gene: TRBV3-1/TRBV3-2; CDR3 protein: CASSQATSYEQYF; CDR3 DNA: TGTGCCAGCAGCCAAGCCACCTCCTACGAGCAGTACTTC
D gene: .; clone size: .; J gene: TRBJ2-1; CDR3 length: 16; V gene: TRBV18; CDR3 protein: CASSPYDTYGDNEQFF; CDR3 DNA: TGTGCCAGCTCACCTTACGACACCTACGGCGACAATGAGCAGTTCTTC
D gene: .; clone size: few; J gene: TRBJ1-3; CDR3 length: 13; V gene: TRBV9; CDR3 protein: CASSGRRMDTIYF; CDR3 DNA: TGTGCCAGCAGCGGTCGGCGAATGGACACCATATATTTT
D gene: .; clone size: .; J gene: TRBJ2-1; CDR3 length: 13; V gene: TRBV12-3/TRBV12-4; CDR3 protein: CASAGGRDNEQFF; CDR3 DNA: TGTGCCAGCGCCGGGGGCCGCGACAATGAGCAGTTCTTC
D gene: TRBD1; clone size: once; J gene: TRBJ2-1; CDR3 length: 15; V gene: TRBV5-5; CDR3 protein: CASSSRGPYNNEQFF; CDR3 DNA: TGTGCCAGCAGCTCCAGGGGGCCCTACAACAATGAGCAGTTCTTC
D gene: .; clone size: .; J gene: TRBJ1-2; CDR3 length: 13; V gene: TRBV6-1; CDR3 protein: CASSEGRDYGYTF; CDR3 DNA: TGTGCCAGCAGTGAGGGGCGAGACTATGGCTACACCTTC
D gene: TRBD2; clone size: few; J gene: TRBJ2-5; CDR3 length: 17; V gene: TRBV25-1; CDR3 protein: CASSEYMGASGVETQYF; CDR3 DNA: TGTGCCAGCAGTGAATATATGGGGGCTAGCGGGGTGGAGACCCAGTACTTC
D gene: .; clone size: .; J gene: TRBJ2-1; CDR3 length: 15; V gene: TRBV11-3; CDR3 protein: CASSLTRQPYNEQFF; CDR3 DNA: TGTGCCAGCAGCTTAACTCGACAGCCCTACAATGAGCAGTTCTTC
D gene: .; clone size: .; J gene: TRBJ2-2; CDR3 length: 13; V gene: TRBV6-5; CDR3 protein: CASSLQYTGELFF; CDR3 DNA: TGTGCCAGCAGTTTACAGTACACCGGGGAGCTGTTTTTT
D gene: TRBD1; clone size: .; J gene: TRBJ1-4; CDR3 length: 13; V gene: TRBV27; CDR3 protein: CASGDSANEKLFF; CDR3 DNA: TGTGCCAGCGGGGACAGTGCTAATGAAAAACTGTTTTTT
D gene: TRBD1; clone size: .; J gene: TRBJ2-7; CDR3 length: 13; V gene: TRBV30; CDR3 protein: CAWKTGGRYEQYF; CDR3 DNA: TGTGCCTGGAAGACAGGGGGTAGATACGAGCAGTACTTC
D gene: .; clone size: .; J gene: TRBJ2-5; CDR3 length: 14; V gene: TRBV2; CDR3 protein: CASSEALQGETQYF; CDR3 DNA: TGTGCCAGCAGTGAAGCGCTTCAGGGGGAGACCCAGTACTTC
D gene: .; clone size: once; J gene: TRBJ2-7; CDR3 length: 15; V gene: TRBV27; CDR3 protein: CASRRTGTPSYEQYF; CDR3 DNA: TGTGCCAGCAGGCGAACCGGGACTCCCTCCTACGAGCAGTACTTC
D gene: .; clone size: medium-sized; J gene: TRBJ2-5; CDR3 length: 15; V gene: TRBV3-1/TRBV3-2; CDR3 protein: CASSPWQVLQETQYF; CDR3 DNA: TGTGCCAGCAGCCCTTGGCAGGTCCTACAAGAGACCCAGTACTTC
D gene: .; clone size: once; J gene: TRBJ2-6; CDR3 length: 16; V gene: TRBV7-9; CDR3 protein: CASSLAVAAGANVLTF; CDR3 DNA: TGTGCCAGCAGCTTAGCCGTCGCTGCTGGGGCCAACGTCCTGACTTTC
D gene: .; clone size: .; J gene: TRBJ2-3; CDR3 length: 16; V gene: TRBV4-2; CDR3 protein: CASSRSGTQTTDTQYF; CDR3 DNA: TGTGCCAGCAGCCGGTCCGGGACTCAAACCACAGATACGCAGTATTTT
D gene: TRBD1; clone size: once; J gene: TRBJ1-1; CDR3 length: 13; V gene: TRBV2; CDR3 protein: CASKTGRDTEAFF; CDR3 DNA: TGTGCCAGCAAGACAGGGCGCGACACTGAAGCTTTCTTT
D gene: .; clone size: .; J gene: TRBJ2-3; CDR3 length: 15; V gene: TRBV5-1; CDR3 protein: CASSVGTSSTDTQYF; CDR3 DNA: TGCGCCAGCAGCGTCGGGACATCGAGCACAGATACGCAGTATTTT